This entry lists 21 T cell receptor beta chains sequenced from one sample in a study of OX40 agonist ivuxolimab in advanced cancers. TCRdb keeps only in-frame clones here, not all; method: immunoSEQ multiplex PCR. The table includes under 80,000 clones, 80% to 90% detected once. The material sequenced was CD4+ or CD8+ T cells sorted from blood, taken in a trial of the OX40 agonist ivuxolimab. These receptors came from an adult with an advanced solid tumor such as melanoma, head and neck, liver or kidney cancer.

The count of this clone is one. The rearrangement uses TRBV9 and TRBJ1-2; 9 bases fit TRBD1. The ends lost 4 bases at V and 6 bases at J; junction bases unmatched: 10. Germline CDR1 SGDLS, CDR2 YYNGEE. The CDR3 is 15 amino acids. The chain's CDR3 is CASSPTGQGKDGYTF. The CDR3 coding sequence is TGTGCCAGCAGCCCGACGGGACAGGGAAAGGATGGCTACACCTTC.

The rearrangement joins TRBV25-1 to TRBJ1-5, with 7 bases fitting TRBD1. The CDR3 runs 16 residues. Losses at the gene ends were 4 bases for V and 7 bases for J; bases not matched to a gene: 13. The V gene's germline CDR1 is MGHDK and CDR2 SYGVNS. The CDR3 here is CASSGGIQGMGQPQHF. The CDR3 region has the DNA TGTGCCAGCAGTGGGGGGATACAGGGGATGGGGCAGCCCCAGCATTTT.

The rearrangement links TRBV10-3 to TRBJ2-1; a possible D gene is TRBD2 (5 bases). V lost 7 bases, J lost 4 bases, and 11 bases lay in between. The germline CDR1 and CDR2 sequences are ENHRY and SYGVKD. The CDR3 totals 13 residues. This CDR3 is CAITRGKYNEQFF. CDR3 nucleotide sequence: TGTGCCATCACTAGAGGGAAATACAATGAGCAGTTCTTC.

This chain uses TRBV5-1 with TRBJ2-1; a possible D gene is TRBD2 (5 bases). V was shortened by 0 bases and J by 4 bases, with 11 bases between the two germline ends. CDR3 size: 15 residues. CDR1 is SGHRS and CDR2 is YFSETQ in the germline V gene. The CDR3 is CASSLAGTGYNEQFF. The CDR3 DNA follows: TGCGCCAGCAGCTTGGCGGGAACCGGTTACAATGAGCAGTTCTTC.

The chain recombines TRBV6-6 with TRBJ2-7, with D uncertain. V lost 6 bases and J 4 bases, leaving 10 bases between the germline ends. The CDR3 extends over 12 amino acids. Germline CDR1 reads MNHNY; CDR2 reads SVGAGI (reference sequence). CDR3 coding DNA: TGTGCCAGCAGCATAGACGGGTACGAGCAGTACTTC. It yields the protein CASSIDGYEQYF.

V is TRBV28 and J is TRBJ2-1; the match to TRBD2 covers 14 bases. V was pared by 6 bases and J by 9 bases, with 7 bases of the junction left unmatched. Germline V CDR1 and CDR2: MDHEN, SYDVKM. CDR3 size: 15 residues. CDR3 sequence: CASSPGLAGVGEQFF. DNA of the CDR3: TGTGCCAGCAGCCCGGGACTAGCGGGAGTGGGTGAGCAGTTCTTC.

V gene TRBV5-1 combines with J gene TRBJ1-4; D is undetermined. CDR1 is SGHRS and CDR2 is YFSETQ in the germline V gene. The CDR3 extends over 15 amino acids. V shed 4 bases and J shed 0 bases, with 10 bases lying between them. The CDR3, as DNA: TGCGCCAGCAGCCCGGCGGGCTCAACTAATGAAAAACTGTTTTTT. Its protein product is CASSPAGSTNEKLFF. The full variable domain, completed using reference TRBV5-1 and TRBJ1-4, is KAGVTQTPRYLIKTRGQQVTLSCSPISGHRSVSWYQQTPGQGLQFLFEYFSETQRNKGNFPGRFSGRQFSNSRSEMNVSTLELGDSALYLCASSPAGSTNEKLFFGSGTQLSVL.

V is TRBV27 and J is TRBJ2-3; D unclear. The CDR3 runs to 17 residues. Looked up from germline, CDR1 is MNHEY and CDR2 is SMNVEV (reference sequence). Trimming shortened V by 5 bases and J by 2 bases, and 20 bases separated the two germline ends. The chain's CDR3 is CASSPPWGSTPTDTQYF. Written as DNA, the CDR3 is TGTGCCAGCAGTCCCCCATGGGGTTCCACCCCCACAGATACGCAGTATTTT.

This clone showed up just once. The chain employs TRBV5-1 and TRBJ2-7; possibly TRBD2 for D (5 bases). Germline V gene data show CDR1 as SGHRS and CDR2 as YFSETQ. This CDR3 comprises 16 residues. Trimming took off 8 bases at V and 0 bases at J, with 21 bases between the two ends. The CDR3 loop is CASKNDREAGSYEQYF. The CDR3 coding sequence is TGCGCCAGTAAGAACGACCGGGAAGCCGGCTCCTACGAGCAGTACTTC.

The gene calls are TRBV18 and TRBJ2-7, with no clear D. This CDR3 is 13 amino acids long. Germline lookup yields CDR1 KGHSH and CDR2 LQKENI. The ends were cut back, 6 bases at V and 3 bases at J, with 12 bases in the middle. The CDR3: CASSPGPHYEQYF. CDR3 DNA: TGTGCCAGCTCGCCAGGACCCCACTACGAGCAGTACTTC.

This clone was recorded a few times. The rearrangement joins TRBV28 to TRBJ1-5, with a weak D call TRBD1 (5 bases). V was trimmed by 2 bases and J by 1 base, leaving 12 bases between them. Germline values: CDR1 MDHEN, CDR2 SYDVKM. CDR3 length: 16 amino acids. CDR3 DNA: TGTGCCAGCAGTTTAACGGGGCAATGGAGCAATCAGCCCCAGCATTTT. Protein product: CASSLTGQWSNQPQHF.

CDR3 sequence (DNA): TGTGCCAGCAGCGTTCGCTACTATAACACCGGGGAGCTGTTTTTT. It encodes CASSVRYYNTGELFF. J is TRBJ2-2 and V is TRBV9; D is uncertain. Germline CDR1 and CDR2: SGDLS and YYNGEE. The CDR3 totals 15 residues. Trimming left V 2 bases short and J 2 bases short, with 10 bases between.

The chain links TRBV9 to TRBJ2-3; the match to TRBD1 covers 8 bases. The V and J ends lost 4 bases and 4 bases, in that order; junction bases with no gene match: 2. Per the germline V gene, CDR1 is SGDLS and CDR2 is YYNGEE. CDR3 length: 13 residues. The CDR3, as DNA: TGTGCCAGCAGCATGACAGGGGCAGATACGCAGTATTTT. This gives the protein CASSMTGADTQYF.

The CDR3 loop is CAISGLAGPYEQYF. The CDR3 DNA reads TGTGCCATCAGTGGACTAGCGGGGCCCTACGAGCAGTACTTC. The V gene is TRBV10-3, the J gene TRBJ2-7; 11 nucleotides line up with TRBD2. Per the germline V gene, CDR1 is ENHRY and CDR2 is SYGVKD. The CDR3 loop spans 14 amino acids. After removal of 4 bases from V and 2 bases from J, the junction contained 1 base not matched to a gene.

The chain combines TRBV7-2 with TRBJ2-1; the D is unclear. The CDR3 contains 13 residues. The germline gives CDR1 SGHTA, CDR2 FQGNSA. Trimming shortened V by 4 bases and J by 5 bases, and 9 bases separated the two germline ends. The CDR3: CASSSSRNNEQFF. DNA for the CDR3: TGTGCCAGCAGCTCCTCCAGGAACAATGAGCAGTTCTTC.

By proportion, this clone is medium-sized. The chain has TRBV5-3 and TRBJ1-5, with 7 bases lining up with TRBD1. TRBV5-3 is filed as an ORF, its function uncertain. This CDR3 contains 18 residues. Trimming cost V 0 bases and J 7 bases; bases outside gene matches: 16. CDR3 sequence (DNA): TGTGCCAGAAGCTTGGTGGGGTTGAAGGGGGCAGGCCTGCAGCCCCAGCATTTT. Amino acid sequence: CARSLVGLKGAGLQPQHF.

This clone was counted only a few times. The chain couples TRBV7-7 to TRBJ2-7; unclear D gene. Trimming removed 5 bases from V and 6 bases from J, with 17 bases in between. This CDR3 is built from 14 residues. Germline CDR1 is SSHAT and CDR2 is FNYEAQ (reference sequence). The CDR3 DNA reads TGTGCCAGCAGCCCCTCTATTGGAGTTGCCGAGCAGTACTTC. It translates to CASSPSIGVAEQYF. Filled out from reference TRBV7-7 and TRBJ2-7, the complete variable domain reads GAGVSQSPRYKVTKRGQDVTLRCDPISSHATLYWYQQALGQGPEFLTYFNYEAQPDKSGLPSDRFSAERPEGSISTLTIQRTEQRDSAMYRCASSPSIGVAEQYFGPGTRLTVT.

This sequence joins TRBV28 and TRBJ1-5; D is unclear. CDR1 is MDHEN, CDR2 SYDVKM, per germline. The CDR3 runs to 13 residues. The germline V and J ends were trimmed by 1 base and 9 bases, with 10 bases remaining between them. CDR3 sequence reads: CASSLFGVGPQHF. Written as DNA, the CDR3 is TGTGCCAGCAGTTTATTCGGGGTGGGGCCCCAGCATTTT.

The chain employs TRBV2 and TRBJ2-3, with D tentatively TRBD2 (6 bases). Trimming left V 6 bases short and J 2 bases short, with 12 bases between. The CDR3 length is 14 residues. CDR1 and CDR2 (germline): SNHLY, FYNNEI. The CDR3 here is CASRSGGTTDTQYF. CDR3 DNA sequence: TGTGCCAGCAGGTCCGGGGGAACCACAGATACGCAGTATTTT.

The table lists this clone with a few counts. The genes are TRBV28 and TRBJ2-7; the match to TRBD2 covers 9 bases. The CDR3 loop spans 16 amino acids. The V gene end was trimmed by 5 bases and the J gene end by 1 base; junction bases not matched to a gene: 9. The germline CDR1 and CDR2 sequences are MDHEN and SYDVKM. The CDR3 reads CASSPALLAGSYEQYF. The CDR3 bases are TGTGCCAGCAGTCCCGCCCTTCTAGCGGGATCCTACGAGCAGTACTTC.

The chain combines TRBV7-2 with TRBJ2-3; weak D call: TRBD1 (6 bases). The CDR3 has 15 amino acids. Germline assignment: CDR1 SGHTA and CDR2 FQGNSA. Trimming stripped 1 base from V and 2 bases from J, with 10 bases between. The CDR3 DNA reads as TGTGCCAGCAGCTTAGGACAGGCTCCCACAGATACGCAGTATTTT. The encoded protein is CASSLGQAPTDTQYF.